The entry that follows covers one T cell receptor beta chain sequence. The specificity of this receptor is unknown. No per-base quality is available; no much larger clone lies one base away. To prepare the library, 5' RACE was applied. For sequencing, an Illumina HiSeq 2500 was employed. A second PCR of roughly 7 to 11 cycles was performed with a sample-barcoded 5' primer and a J-beta primer mix. A unique molecular identifier was introduced onto each TCR beta cDNA molecule by a template-switch 5' adaptor carrying 12 random nucleotides. Each sample yielded at least 2.5 million CDR3-containing paired-end reads. The Mint cDNA synthesis kit, primed by a TRBC-specific oligonucleotide, was used to synthesize first-strand cDNA from all RNA. Following uracil-DNA glycosylase treatment, a first 18-cycle PCR with universal primers M1SS and BC2_uni_R was performed on all cDNA. In the authors' own workflow: Each sample was normalized by randomly selecting 1 million high-quality reads, each carrying a distinct molecular identifier. Reads with shared molecular identifiers were discarded instead of being binned into consensus sequences. CDR3 identification, clonotype clustering and error correction used MiTCR with a Q25 quality threshold and the strictest error-elimination algorithm. Lower-bound total TCR beta diversity was estimated with a nonparametric unseen species model using Euler transformation. In TCRdb, the public reads were trimmed at Q25 with fastp and aligned with MiXCR, with productive beta chains retained. Identical CDR3 proteins give one entry, which carries the most common genes and DNA. None of the V and J calls come from the authors' own analysis; TCRdb made them. Here the sample has 1,100,000 or so distinct CDR3 sequences; 45% occur a single time. Of the sample, about 20% falls within the top ten clones.

Systemically healthy Caucasian individuals from Russia, about 38 in total and aged roughly 6 to 100 years, were included as donors. Each donor gave approximately 9.3 milliliters of peripheral blood, collected into EDTA-treated Vacutainer tubes. Ficoll-Paque density-gradient centrifugation was used to isolate PBMCs, with at least 7 million obtained per sample. Trizol reagent was used to extract total RNA from the PBMCs, yielding at least 6 micrograms per sample. Naive CD45RAhigh/CD27high T cell percentages were measured by flow cytometry on a PBMC aliquot from every donor. This specimen comes from a study of blood T cells in healthy people across ages (dated by TCRdb to the mid-2010s). A note on the overall study: In model experiments, roughly one uniquely barcoded TCR beta cDNA molecule per two T cells was captured by template switching. Using deep sequencing normalized with unique cDNA molecular identifiers, the study measured how TCR beta repertoire diversity changes with age. Donors were grouped into four age groups: young (average roughly 16 years), middle-aged (about 40), aged (roughly 62) and long-lived (over 80). To avoid experimental bias, donors of different ages were distributed randomly across sequencing lanes. For two donors (one aged 18 to 29 and one aged 80 or older), the study analyzed two additional independent replicas of 1 million unique cDNA reads from the same blood draw.

Study-wide findings and limitations: Estimates of total diversity from one million sequenced T cells were regarded as lower bounds and underestimates. Because profiling used bulk unsorted PBMCs, naive and antigen-experienced compartments could not be compared conclusively. Because donor CMV infection status was unknown, age-related changes in expanded clonotypes were potentially confounded. Compared with the aged group, more naive CD4+ T cells, fewer expanded clones and increased TCR diversity were shown by the long-lived group, suggesting age selection. The percentage of naive T cells measured by flow cytometry correlated strongly with observed TCR beta diversity. Observed TCR beta diversity per million T cells fell roughly linearly with age, and a significant reduction was already apparent by age roughly 40.

This TCR was recovered from an older woman in good health. The sample comprised blood.

The CDR3 region: CASSLNPGLAVLEQYF. The DNA sequence reads TGTGCCAGCAGTCTAAATCCCGGACTTGCGGTTCTCGAGCAGTACTTC. Rearrangement joined TRBV9 to TRBJ2-7; matching of 5 bases hints at TRBD2 as the D gene. Inclusive of the bounding cysteine and phenylalanine, the CDR3 is 16 residues long. The only DNA kept is the CDR3, 48 bases in frame from the first base. In the germline V gene, CDR1 corresponds to SGDLS and CDR2 to YYNGEE. V loses 5 bases, J loses 6 bases, and the germline ends lie 24 bases apart.